The 27 T cell receptor beta chains listed next were all sequenced from one sample in a study of tissue T cells after allogeneic stem cell transplantation. TCRdb's copy holds only in-frame clones and misses some; the assay was immunoSEQ multiplex PCR. Of some 4,000 clones in the sample, about half were seen once. Time point defined: mouse harvest day 7 after allogeneic transplant. The graft held 10^6 splenic CD5+ T cells and 10^7 T-cell-depleted bone marrow cells. The specimen was lymph node tissue. Receptor source: a female BALB/c mouse given C57BL/6 T cells with graft-versus-host disease after an allogeneic hematopoietic cell transplant.

Regarding this clone: Mouse gene names apply. From the germline J gene comes the end of the CDR3, since the read stops 1 residue before it. J is TRBJ2-4 and V is TRBV19; 13 positions agree with TRBD2. Germline V gene lookup returns CDR1 FNHDT and CDR2 SITEND (reference sequence). V lost 6 bases and J lost 6; bases outside the gene matches: 7. The CDR3 is 15 residues long. The sequenced CDR3 bases are TGTGCCAGCATCAAGGACTGGGGGGGCGGGAACACCTTGTAC. Protein sequence: CASIKDWGGGNTLY. The entire CDR3 protein reads CASIKDWGGGNTLYF. Full variable domain (remainder filled in from reference TRBV19 and TRBJ2-4): GGIITQTPKFLIGQEGQKLTLKCQQNFNHDTMYWYRQDSGKGLRLIYYSITENDLQKGDLSEGYDASREKKSSFSLTVTSAQKNEMAVFLCASIKDWGGGNTLYFGAGTRLSVL.

As regards this clone: Each gene name is a mouse one. The CDR3 goes on 1 residue after the read ends, and that part is filled in from the germline J gene. The rearrangement uses TRBV26 and TRBJ1-1; no clear D. The germline V and J ends were trimmed by 3 bases and 1 base, with 6 bases remaining between them. Per germline, CDR1 KGHPV and CDR2 FQNQEV (reference sequence). This CDR3 region has 13 residues. CDR3 region: CASSLGLNTEVFF. Incomplete CDR3 DNA: TGTGCCAGCAGTCTCGGATTGAACACAGAAGTCTTC.

Points on this clone: The genes and germline here are from mouse. With the read ending 1 residue before the CDR3 end, the germline J gene is used to fill in that end. The rearrangement uses TRBV29 and TRBJ2-5, with D perhaps TRBD1 (6 bases). V gave up 5 bases and J gave up 2 bases, with 11 bases separating them. Germline lookup yields CDR1 MSHET and CDR2 SYDVDS. The CDR3 length is 14 residues. The covered CDR3 bases are TGTGCTAGCAGTCCCCGGGACATCCAAGACACCCAGTAC. Protein product: CASSPRDIQDTQY. In full, the CDR3 reads CASSPRDIQDTQYF.

This clone is labeled large (0.1 to 1%). The germline and genes are mouse ones. The read falls 1 residue short of the CDR3 end, and the missing part is taken from the germline J gene. This chain links TRBV17 with TRBJ2-2, with D possibly being TRBD2 (7 bases). The CDR3 runs to 14 residues. Trimming took off 3 bases at V and 3 bases at J, with 8 bases between the two ends. The germline V gene encodes CDR1 MNHDT and CDR2 YYDKIL. CDR3 residues: CASSRGGDTGQLYF. Partial CDR3 DNA: TGTGCTAGCAGTAGGGGGGGCGACACCGGGCAGCTCTAC.

Turning to this clone: Genes and germline come from the mouse. The read finishes 1 residue shy of the CDR3 end, and the germline J gene is used to complete it. The genes are TRBV19 and TRBJ2-7; 7 positions agree with TRBD1. Trimming cost V 5 bases and J 2 bases; bases outside gene matches: 4. The CDR3 has 13 amino acids. The germline V gene encodes CDR1 FNHDT and CDR2 SITEND (reference sequence). CDR3 amino acids: CASSTGQTYEQYF. CDR3 DNA, as far as it was read: TGTGCCAGCAGCACGGGACAGACCTATGAACAGTAC.

Details on this clone: Gene labels here are mouse ones. Partial CDR3 DNA: TGTGCCAGCAGCAACAGGGCAAACTCCGACTACACC. Its protein is CASSNRANSDYT. Given in full, the CDR3 is CASSNRANSDYTF. The genes are TRBV3 and TRBJ1-2, with D possibly being TRBD1 (6 bases). The sequenced fragment ends 1 residue before the CDR3 boundary, so the rest is inferred from the germline J gene. The germline CDR1 and CDR2 sequences are SNHLY and FYNGKV (reference sequence). V lost 5 bases and J lost 0, with 7 bases in between. This CDR3 has 13 amino acids.

This clone was counted between two and nine times. Mouse names are used for the genes. The read falls 1 residue short of the CDR3 end, and the missing part is taken from the germline J gene. The J gene is TRBJ1-5, the V gene TRBV3; D call uncertain. CDR1 is SNHLY and CDR2 is FYNGKV in the germline V gene (reference sequence). The V and J ends lost 1 base and 4 bases respectively, with 2 bases between them. The CDR3 has 12 amino acids. The CDR3 is CASSLGNQAPLF. Partial CDR3 DNA: TGTGCCAGCAGCTTAGGGAACCAGGCTCCGCTT.

By sample share, this clone is large. Genes here carry mouse names. The observed sequence ends 1 residue before the CDR3 terminus, with the missing tail filled in from the germline J gene. The genes are TRBV12-1 and TRBJ2-1; D gene uncertain. Per the germline V gene, CDR1 is SGHSN and CDR2 is HYEKVE. Trimming stripped 3 bases from V and 3 bases from J, with 8 bases between. CDR3 length: 13 residues. CDR3: CASSVGLYAEQFF. The sequenced part of the CDR3 DNA is TGTGCCAGCTCTGTTGGGCTCTATGCTGAGCAGTTC.

This clone was detected once. Gene labels here are mouse ones. The read falls 1 residue short of the CDR3 end, and the missing part is taken from the germline J gene. The chain joins TRBV24 to TRBJ2-7; D not certain. This CDR3 contains 13 residues. V lost 3 bases, J lost 4 bases, and 10 bases lay in between. Germline values: CDR1 KGHTA, CDR2 FRNEEI. CDR3 loop: CASSLVGRYEQYF. The part of the CDR3 DNA that was read is TGTGCCAGCAGTCTTGTCGGAAGATATGAACAGTAC.

Concerning this clone itself: Gene labels here are mouse ones. The read gets to within 1 residue of the CDR3 end, and the germline J gene fills in the rest. J is TRBJ1-3 and V is TRBV13-3, with D possibly matching TRBD1 (6 bases). Between the trimmed V and J ends, which lost 2 bases and 2 bases, there was a span of 8 bases. Germline V gene lookup returns CDR1 NNHDY and CDR2 SYVADS. This CDR3 is 14 amino acids long. CDR3 bases read: TGTGCCAGCAGTGAGGAGGGGGCTGGAAATACGCTCTAT. Translation gives CASSEEGAGNTLY. The complete CDR3 protein is CASSEEGAGNTLYF. Looking up the rest from reference TRBV13-3 and TRBJ1-3 gives the full variable domain: EAAVTQSPRSKVAVTGGKVTLSCHQTNNHDYMYWYRQDTGHGLRLIHYSYVADSTEKGDIPDGYKASRPSQENFSLILELASLSQTAVYFCASSEEGAGNTLYFGEGSRLIVV.

This clone was seen once. The gene names here belong to mouse. With the read ending 1 residue before the CDR3 end, the germline J gene is used to fill in that end. The chain joins TRBV13-2 to TRBJ1-1, with a weak D call TRBD1 (5 bases). The CDR3 spans 11 residues. CDR1 and CDR2 from the germline V gene are NNHNN and SYGAGS (reference sequence). V was shortened by 2 bases and J by 6 bases, with 5 bases between the two germline ends. Partial CDR3 DNA: TGTGCCAGCGGTGACAGGGCAGAAGTCTTC. Its translation is CASGDRAEVF. The CDR3 in its entirety is CASGDRAEVFF.

Comments on this clone: Gene names and germline refer to mouse. The read ends 1 residue shy of where the CDR3 ends; the end is completed using the germline J gene. V is TRBV31 and J is TRBJ2-2; TRBD2 aligns across 12 bases. The V gene end was trimmed by 3 bases and the J gene end by 4 bases; junction bases not matched to a gene: 3. Germline V lookup: CDR1 GKSSPN, CDR2 SITVG. The CDR3 sequence is 15 residues long. CDR3 DNA (partial): TGTGCCTGGAGGGACTGGGGGGGGGCCACCGGGCAGCTCTAC. Its translation: CAWRDWGGATGQLY. In full, the CDR3 reads CAWRDWGGATGQLYF. Combining the CDR3 with reference TRBV31 and TRBJ2-2 gives the whole variable domain AQTIHQWPVAEIKAVGSPLSLGCTIKGKSSPNLYWYWQATGGTLQQLFYSITVGQVESVVQLNLSASRPKDDQFILSTEKLLLSHSGFYLCAWRDWGGATGQLYFGEGSKLTVL.

As regards this clone: Gene and germline names: mouse. The read halts 1 residue ahead of the CDR3 end, with the missing end drawn from the germline J gene. This chain uses TRBV26 with TRBJ2-1; the match to TRBD2 covers 11 bases. Losses at the gene ends were 5 bases for V and 2 bases for J; bases not matched to a gene: 2. CDR1 and CDR2 from the germline V gene are KGHPV and FQNQEV (reference sequence). This CDR3 has 15 residues. CDR3 sequence: CASSSTGGDYAEQFF. The sequenced part of the CDR3 DNA is TGTGCCAGCAGTTCGACTGGGGGGGACTATGCTGAGCAGTTC.

A word on this clone: Gene names are the mouse ones. The CDR3 goes on 1 residue after the read ends, and that part is filled in from the germline J gene. The chain joins TRBV3 to TRBJ2-4; 9 positions agree with TRBD2. Germline CDR1 and CDR2: SNHLY and FYNGKV (reference sequence). The CDR3 is made up of 14 amino acids. J was trimmed by 4 bases and V by 5 bases; bases with no gene match: 4. The CDR3 loop is CASSPDWGKNTLYF. The CDR3 bases that were read are TGTGCCAGCAGCCCCGACTGGGGGAAAAACACCTTGTAC.

In this sample, this clone turned up once. Genes and germline come from the mouse. Read data end 1 residue before the CDR3 end; the end is taken from the germline J gene. This chain links TRBV5 with TRBJ2-5, with D unclear. CDR1 is LGHNA and CDR2 is YNLKQL in the germline V gene (reference sequence). The V end was cut by 0 bases, the J end by 3 bases, with 13 bases between. This CDR3 comprises 16 residues. The CDR3 spells CASSQDAGALQDTQYF. Partial CDR3 DNA: TGTGCCAGCAGCCAAGATGCAGGCGCCTTACAAGACACCCAGTAC.

Points on this clone: Genes here carry mouse names. The read ends 1 residue shy of where the CDR3 ends; the end is completed using the germline J gene. The V call is TRBV13-2, the J call TRBJ2-2; 9 nucleotides align to TRBD2. Germline lookup yields CDR1 NNHNN and CDR2 SYGAGS (reference sequence). The CDR3 sequence is 16 residues long. V shed 0 bases, J shed 0 bases, and the junction held 0 bases outside the gene matches. The part of the CDR3 DNA that was read is TGTGCCAGCGGTGATGGACTGGGGGCAAACACCGGGCAGCTCTAC. This codes for CASGDGLGANTGQLY. In full, the CDR3 reads CASGDGLGANTGQLYF.

In its sample, this clone was seen once. All gene names here are mouse names. The CDR3 end lies 1 residue beyond the end of the read and is filled in from the germline J gene. The chain joins TRBV2 to TRBJ1-2; weak D call: TRBD1 (5 bases). Germline CDR1 and CDR2: LGHNA and YSYQKL. This CDR3 spans 14 amino acids. Trimming removed 0 bases from V and 5 bases from J, with 10 bases in between. CDR3 region: CASSQDPGRSDYTF. The CDR3 bases that were read are TGTGCCAGCAGCCAAGACCCAGGGAGGTCCGACTACACC.

Remarks on this clone: Mouse gene names and germline throughout. Coverage ceases 1 residue before the CDR3 finishes, and the germline J gene fills in the end. The chain recombines TRBV26 with TRBJ1-3, with 7 bases identical to TRBD1. The CDR3 runs 13 residues. Unmatched junction bases numbered 3, after V lost 6 bases and J lost 4 bases. Per germline, CDR1 KGHPV and CDR2 FQNQEV (reference sequence). This chain's CDR3 is CASSTGEGNTLYF. The CDR3 DNA, read in part, is TGTGCCAGCAGCACAGGGGAGGGAAATACGCTCTAT. Full variable domain (remainder filled in from reference TRBV26 and TRBJ1-3): NSKVIQTPRYLVKGQGQKAKMRCIPEKGHPVVFWYQQNKNNEFKFLINFQNQEVLQQIDMTEKRFSAECPSNSPCSLEIQSSEAGDSALYLCASSTGEGNTLYFGEGSRLIVV.

Notes on this clone: The genes are named according to mouse. The CDR3 DNA, read in part, is TGTGCCAGCAGTCTGTCTGGGGGCTCAAACACCGGGCAGCTCTAC. It is translated as CASSLSGGSNTGQLY. In full, the CDR3 is CASSLSGGSNTGQLYF. This chain connects TRBV26 to TRBJ2-2; D possibly matches TRBD1 or TRBD2 (6 bases each). The read comes to an end 1 residue before the CDR3 does, leaving the germline J gene to fill in the end. The CDR3 has 16 residues. Germline V gene data show CDR1 as KGHPV and CDR2 as FQNQEV (reference sequence). With 0 bases removed from V and 0 bases from J, the gap between germline ends came to 8 bases.

This clone was seen just once. The genes are named according to mouse. The CDR3 end lies 1 residue beyond the end of the read and is filled in from the germline J gene. The chain combines TRBV19 with TRBJ1-1, with 9 bases fitting TRBD1. With V trimmed by 5 bases and J by 5 bases, 4 bases remained unmatched. The CDR3 is 13 residues long. Germline V CDR1 and CDR2: FNHDT, SITEND (reference sequence). CDR3 sequence: CASRQGAGTEVFF. CDR3 bases read: TGTGCCAGCAGACAGGGGGCAGGGACAGAAGTCTTC.

This clone was seen more than once but under ten times. Genes and germline are mouse. With the read ending 1 residue before the CDR3 end, the germline J gene is used to fill in that end. The chain carries TRBV16 and TRBJ1-1; weak D call: TRBD1 (6 bases). From germline, CDR1 is SGHSA and CDR2 FRNQAP. Trimming removed 0 bases at V and 4 bases at J, with 12 bases between. This CDR3 region has 15 residues. CDR3 loop: CASSLDPGGGTEVFF. The sequenced CDR3 bases are TGTGCAAGCAGCTTAGATCCAGGAGGGGGCACAGAAGTCTTC.

On this clone itself: Germline and genes here are mouse. The CDR3 is cut off 1 residue early in the read; its end comes from the germline J gene. The chain couples TRBV4 to TRBJ1-6; 10 nucleotides match TRBD1. TRBJ1-6 is assigned to the ORF class and has an uncertain function. Germline CDR1 is LGHDT and CDR2 is YNNKQL (reference sequence). The ends lost 6 bases at V and 7 bases at J; junction bases unmatched: 6. The CDR3 has 15 residues. CDR3 region: CASSLDRGRNSPLYF. The sequenced CDR3 bases are TGTGCCAGCAGTCTCGACAGGGGGCGAAATTCGCCCCTCTAC.

This clone was seen only a few times. Genes and germline come from the mouse. The CDR3 end lies 1 residue beyond the end of the read and is filled in from the germline J gene. The genes are TRBV14 and TRBJ2-5, with 8 bases identical to TRBD1. The CDR3 sequence is 14 residues long. CDR1 and CDR2 from the germline V gene are SGHDT and FRDEAV. Losses at the gene ends were 5 bases for V and 4 bases for J; bases not matched to a gene: 6. The CDR3 loop reads CASSPQGAEDTQYF. The part of the CDR3 DNA that was read is TGTGCCAGCAGCCCTCAGGGGGCGGAAGACACCCAGTAC. Full variable domain (rest looked up from reference TRBV14 and TRBJ2-5): EAGVTQSPRYAVLQEGQAVSFWCDPISGHDTLYWYQQPRDQGPQLLVYFRDEAVIDNSQLPSDRFSAVRPKGTNSTLKIQSAKQGDTATYLCASSPQGAEDTQYFGPGTRLLVL.

Only a few counts were recorded for this clone. The gene names given are mouse names. The DNA ends 1 residue before the CDR3 does, and the rest of the CDR3 is filled in from the germline J gene. The chain joins TRBV23 to TRBJ1-4. The CDR3 runs 12 residues. The V gene's germline CDR1 is KGHTA and CDR2 FQNQQP. The CDR3 protein is CSSSPLGERLFF. CDR3 DNA (partial): TGCTCCAGCAGTCCCCTGGGCGAAAGATTATTT.

A remark on this clone: Gene names and germline refer to mouse. The read ends 1 residue before the CDR3 terminus; that terminus is restored from the germline J gene. V gene TRBV12-1 combines with J gene TRBJ2-7, with 11 bases aligning to TRBD2. CDR1 is SGHSN, CDR2 HYEKVE, per germline. This CDR3 comprises 13 residues. V lost 2 bases to trimming and J lost 7 bases; unmatched junction nucleotides: 3. The DNA read from the CDR3 is TGTGCCAGCTCTCCGGGACTGGGGGTGGAACAGTAC. This gives the protein CASSPGLGVEQY. The whole CDR3 sequence reads CASSPGLGVEQYF.

Judged by abundance, this clone is large. Here the gene names and germline are mouse. Partial CDR3 DNA: TGTGCCAGCAGCTTGGGACTGGGGGGCTATGAACAGTAC. Residues: CASSLGLGGYEQY. The entire CDR3 is CASSLGLGGYEQYF. The rearrangement uses TRBV4 and TRBJ2-7, with 12 positions matching TRBD2. The CDR3 end falls 1 residue outside the read, so it is completed with the germline J gene. The CDR3 consists of 14 residues. Per the germline V gene, CDR1 is LGHDT and CDR2 is YNNKQL (reference sequence). V shed 4 bases, J shed 3 bases, and the junction held 1 base outside the gene matches.

On this clone: Genes here carry mouse names. The CDR3 end lies 1 residue beyond the end of the read and is filled in from the germline J gene. This sequence joins TRBV4 and TRBJ2-4; D gene uncertain. The germline CDR1 and CDR2 sequences are LGHDT and YNNKQL (reference sequence). The V end was cut by 5 bases, the J end by 0 bases, with 9 bases between. The CDR3 runs to 14 residues. The part of the CDR3 DNA that was read is TGTGCCAGCAGCCCAGCCGGGAGTCAAAACACCTTGTAC. As protein: CASSPAGSQNTLY. The full-length CDR3 reads as CASSPAGSQNTLYF.